These T cell receptor beta chains were read from a single sample in a study of chemoradiotherapy in HPV16-positive cancers. TCRdb's copy holds only in-frame clones and misses some; the assay was immunoSEQ multiplex PCR. The sample consists of tens of thousands of clones, approximately 93% of them appearing once. Sample collection was performed from a patient who underwent chemoradiotherapy. The receptors derive from a human donor with HPV-associated anogenital cancer. The CDR3 runs from the conserved cysteine through the conserved F or W. The order of the fields is clone size, J gene, D gene, V gene, CDR3 DNA, CDR3 protein. The D gene is left open where the match is weak. Expanded clones are given a class, and other clones once, few, many or no size at all.

>.|TRBJ1-2|.|TRBV9
TGTGCCAGCAGCCTCGACAGCCCTGGCTATGGCTACACCTTC
CASSLDSPGYGYTF
>.|TRBJ2-7|TRBD1|TRBV7-2
TGTGCCAGCCTCAGACAGGGTAGCTCCTACGAGCAGTACTTC
CASLRQGSSYEQYF
>once|TRBJ2-7|TRBD1|TRBV13
TGTGCCAGCAGCAGGACCGGGACAGCGTTCGAGCAGTACTTC
CASSRTGTAFEQYF
>once|TRBJ1-1|.|TRBV5-1
TGCGCCAGCGTACAGGACCAGAACACTGAAGCTTTCTTT
CASVQDQNTEAFF
>.|TRBJ2-3|.|TRBV21-1
TGTGCCAGCAGCAAAGCAAAGGAGGGCAGGGGGACAGATACGCAGTATTTT
CASSKAKEGRGTDTQYF
>.|TRBJ2-1|.|TRBV19
TGTGCCAGTAGTCCCCGTTCGGCAGGGAAGCCCTACAATGAGCAGTTCTTC
CASSPRSAGKPYNEQFF
>.|TRBJ1-5|.|TRBV2
TGTGCCAGCAGTGCCGCCGGGGTAGAGCCCCAGCATTTT
CASSAAGVEPQHF
>once|TRBJ1-1|TRBD1|TRBV7-2
TGTGCCAGCACCTGGGACAGGGGCACTGAAGCTTTCTTT
CASTWDRGTEAFF
>.|TRBJ1-1|TRBD1|TRBV2
TGTGCCAGCACTAAGACAGGGGAAGGGACTGAAGCTTTCTTT
CASTKTGEGTEAFF
>.|TRBJ2-1|TRBD2|TRBV5-1
TGCGCCAGCAGCTTGAAGTGGGCTAGCGGGCGCCGAAGCTCCTACAATGAGCAGTTCTTC
CASSLKWASGRRSSYNEQFF
>.|TRBJ1-2|TRBD1|TRBV4-2
TGTGCCAGCAGCCAAGATTCGGGACAGGGAAGCTATGGCTACACCTTC
CASSQDSGQGSYGYTF
>.|TRBJ2-7|TRBD1|TRBV10-2
TGCGCCAGCAGGGAGGGACAGGGAGCCTACGAGCAGTACTTC
CASREGQGAYEQYF
>.|TRBJ2-4|.|TRBV6-1
TGTGCCAGCAGTGTGCCGGGCCACCAGTACTTC
CASSVPGHQYF
>.|TRBJ1-2|.|TRBV9
TGTGCCAGCAGCACGCTTTTGGGGGGCGGCTATGGCTACACCTTC
CASSTLLGGGYGYTF